This TCR beta chain was obtained from a study of T cell repertoires in cytomegalovirus infection. Overall study context: CMV infection together with matching HLA type was indicated by public TCR beta signatures. General study points: In two of eight donors, the top clonotype was HLA-C-restricted CMV-specific. Cumulated frequencies of public TCR beta families served to identify carriers of CMV plus the relevant HLA.

Note on this clonotype: Antigen unknown.

TCRdb ran MiXCR on the reads and lists one entry per CDR3 protein. Of more than 650,000 distinct CDR3 sequences listed, roughly 36% are singletons. V lost 0 bases and J 6 bases, leaving 6 bases between the germline ends. Germline loops: CDR1 SEHNR, CDR2 FQNEAQ (reference sequence). CDR3 length: 14 amino acids. The source of this sequence is a human donor in good health (CMV status not recorded). Some clones in this sample may be carry-over from other donors' samples. Sequenced: PBMCs. V usage is TRBV7-9 and J usage is TRBJ1-6; the D is unclear. This CDR3 reads CASSLAVSNSPLHF. The DNA of the CDR3 is TGTGCCAGCAGCTTAGCGGTCAGTAATTCACCCCTCCACTTT. The variable domain in full, with the rest retrieved from reference TRBV7-9 and TRBJ1-6, is DTGVSQNPRHKITKRGQNVTFRCDPISEHNRLYWYRQTLGQGPEFLTYFQNEAQLEKSRLLSDRFSAERPKGSFSTLEIQRTEQGDSAMYLCASSLAVSNSPLHFGNGTRLTVT.